One sample yielded the 16 T cell receptor beta chains listed below, sequenced in a study of identical twins. MiXCR, run by TCRdb on the 5' RACE reads, gives a single entry per CDR3 protein. The sample lists around 530,000 distinct CDR3 sequences; about 15% were seen once. This same sample was also taken into another study, of yellow fever vaccine responses in identical twins.

The sequenced sample was CD4+ T cells sorted from blood. These TCRs come from a woman between 18 and 30 years old in good health.

This clonotype appeared a few times. The chain is built from TRBV15 and TRBJ2-3; 9 bases are shared with TRBD1. Germline V gives CDR1 LNHNV, CDR2 YYDKDF (reference sequence). The CDR3 runs 15 residues. Trimming at V came to 1 base and at J to 4 bases, leaving 3 bases not matched to a gene. CDR3 residues: CATSRGTGVADTQYF. CDR3 nucleotide sequence: TGTGCCACCAGCAGAGGGACAGGGGTGGCAGATACGCAGTATTTT.

This clonotype was counted a few times. This chain joins TRBV20-1 and TRBJ2-5; TRBD2 aligns across 8 bases. The trim removed 6 bases at V and 2 bases at J, leaving 5 bases unmatched. Per germline, CDR1 DFQATT and CDR2 SNEGSKA (reference sequence). This CDR3 comprises 13 residues. CDR3 DNA: TGCAGTGCAGTCGGGGGGGTACAAGAGACCCAGTACTTC. It codes for CSAVGGVQETQYF.

This chain links TRBV20-1 with TRBJ2-2, with D perhaps assigned TRBD1 or TRBD2 (5 bases each). Germline lookup yields CDR1 DFQATT and CDR2 SNEGSKA (reference sequence). The CDR3 is 15 amino acids. V was trimmed by 3 bases and J by 1 base, leaving 12 bases between them. CDR3 residues: CSARAGTLNTGELFF. The CDR3 DNA follows: TGCAGTGCTAGGGCCGGGACCCTGAACACCGGGGAGCTGTTTTTT.

J is TRBJ2-5 and V is TRBV20-1; D is possibly TRBD1 or TRBD2 (5 bases each). Germline V CDR1 and CDR2: DFQATT, SNEGSKA (reference sequence). V lost 3 bases, J lost 0 bases, and 11 bases lay in between. CDR3 length: 14 residues. CDR3 DNA: TGCAGTGCTAGTCCCGGGACCAACCAAGAGACCCAGTACTTC. Translated, it gives CSASPGTNQETQYF.

This rearrangement joins TRBV28 to TRBJ2-7; D is uncertain. V shed 6 bases and J shed 3 bases, with 12 bases lying between them. Germline V gene lookup returns CDR1 MDHEN and CDR2 SYDVKM. This CDR3 has 13 residues. CDR3 protein: CASSSDSNYEQYV. The CDR3 bases are TGTGCCAGCAGCTCTGACTCGAACTACGAGCAGTACGTC.

This clonotype came up many times. This chain joins TRBV12-3 or TRBV12-4 and TRBJ2-1; 8 nucleotides line up with TRBD1. After removal of 6 bases from V and 4 bases from J, the junction contained 8 bases not matched to a gene. This CDR3 comprises 15 residues. The CDR3 sequence is CASSGRTGFYNEQFF. The CDR3 bases are TGTGCCAGCAGCGGAAGGACAGGGTTTTACAATGAGCAGTTCTTC.

This clonotype was counted at least ten times. The chain combines TRBV20-1 with TRBJ1-6; D gene uncertain. Trimming took off 6 bases at V and 9 bases at J, with 12 bases between the two ends. Looked up from germline, CDR1 is DFQATT and CDR2 is SNEGSKA (reference sequence). The CDR3 totals 12 residues. This chain's CDR3 is CSATDASSPLHF. Written as DNA, the CDR3 is TGCAGTGCCACGGACGCAAGTTCACCCCTCCACTTT.

J is TRBJ2-7 and V is TRBV5-1, with 8 bases fitting TRBD1. The CDR3 extends over 15 amino acids. The ends lost 0 bases at V and 7 bases at J; junction bases unmatched: 9. Germline CDR1 reads SGHRS; CDR2 reads YFSETQ. CDR3 nucleotide sequence: TGCGCCAGCAGCTTGGATGCAGGGGGCAGGGGTGAGCAGTACTTC. This translates into CASSLDAGGRGEQYF. The whole variable domain, remainder taken from reference TRBV5-1 and TRBJ2-7, is KAGVTQTPRYLIKTRGQQVTLSCSPISGHRSVSWYQQTPGQGLQFLFEYFSETQRNKGNFPGRFSGRQFSNSRSEMNVSTLELGDSALYLCASSLDAGGRGEQYFGPGTRLTVT.

Note on this clonotype: One end of the junction varies from germline; a read error may be responsible. The CDR3 nucleotides read TGCGCCAGCAGTGATACAGCTATTAACTTTGGCTACACCTTC. As protein: CASSDTAINFGYTF. The gene calls are TRBV10-2 and TRBJ1-2; D is unclear. This CDR3 comprises 14 residues. Germline loops: CDR1 WSHSY, CDR2 SAAADI.

The chain has TRBV5-4 and TRBJ2-3, with D perhaps TRBD1 or TRBD2 (6 bases each). V shed 5 bases and J shed 1 base, with 14 bases lying between them. Germline-derived CDR1 and CDR2 are SGHNT and YYREEE (reference sequence). The CDR3 runs 15 residues. CDR3 in DNA: TGTGCCAGCAGACTAGGGGGGCGGCGCACAGATACGCAGTATTTT. Its protein is CASRLGGRRTDTQYF.

The genes are TRBV29-1 and TRBJ2-7; 7 nucleotides align to TRBD1. CDR1 and CDR2 (germline): SQVTM, ANQGSEA. The J segment lost 3 bases and the V segment lost 7 bases, leaving 9 bases of the junction unmatched. The CDR3 is 13 amino acids. CDR3 region: CSASKGGLYEQYF. Written as DNA, the CDR3 is TGCAGCGCGAGCAAAGGGGGCCTCTACGAGCAGTACTTC.

This clonotype has at least ten counts. This chain joins TRBV29-1 and TRBJ2-1; unclear D gene. Per the germline V gene, CDR1 is SQVTM and CDR2 is ANQGSEA. The V gene lost 7 bases and the J gene lost 4 bases, with 23 bases spanning the gap. The CDR3 has 16 residues. CDR3 amino acids: CSAVWDLPRRYNEQFF. CDR3 nucleotides: TGCAGCGCGGTATGGGATCTCCCCCGGCGGTACAATGAGCAGTTCTTC.

The chain recombines TRBV5-8 with TRBJ2-2; 11 bases agree with TRBD2. Germline V gives CDR1 SGHTS, CDR2 YDEGEE. V shed 0 bases and J 4 bases; nucleotides not matched to a gene: 5. The CDR3 runs 17 residues. The CDR3, as DNA: TGTGCCAGCAGCTTGGGGACTAGCGGGTCTCCCACCGGGGAGCTGTTTTTT. Encoded protein: CASSLGTSGSPTGELFF.

This clonotype was found a few times. The genes are TRBV29-1 and TRBJ2-3; D gene unclear. With 4 bases removed from V and 5 bases from J, the gap between germline ends came to 16 bases. Germline loops: CDR1 SQVTM, CDR2 ANQGSEA. This CDR3 contains 14 residues. CDR3 protein: CSVVRARGGDTQYF. The CDR3 DNA sequence: TGCAGCGTTGTGCGAGCCCGCGGCGGAGATACGCAGTATTTT.

V is TRBV27 and J is TRBJ2-5; D might be TRBD2 (6 bases). CDR3 length: 15 residues. V was pared by 2 bases and J by 2 bases, with 12 bases between. Germline V gene sequence: CDR1 MNHEY, CDR2 SMNVEV (reference sequence). The CDR3 DNA is TGTGCCAGCAGTTTAATAGGTGGGGGGCAAGAGACCCAGTACTTC. It encodes CASSLIGGGQETQYF.

Only a few counts were recorded for this clonotype. The chain is built from TRBV7-9 and TRBJ1-1; 7 nucleotides align to TRBD1. Trimming cost V 5 bases and J 2 bases; bases outside gene matches: 8. Germline V CDR1 and CDR2: SEHNR, FQNEAQ (reference sequence). The CDR3 loop spans 15 amino acids. The CDR3 spells CASSGSGTANTEAFF. The CDR3 DNA reads as TGTGCCAGCAGCGGATCCGGGACAGCCAACACTGAAGCTTTCTTT.